Listed below are T cell receptor beta chains from one sample, sequenced in a study of cytomegalovirus exposure and HLA in healthy donors. The method was immunoSEQ multiplex PCR; TCRdb's version includes in-frame clones alone and lacks a portion of them. The sample carries about 62,000 clones, more than 75% recorded once. Sequencing used PBMCs. These receptor sequences come from a man younger than 35 in good health and CMV-seronegative. The CDR3 runs from the conserved cysteine through the conserved F or W. Each record gives: V gene, J gene, CDR3 protein.

TRBV9	TRBJ2-7	CASSSYRDSYEQYF
TRBV11-2	TRBJ2-7	CASSSGQSYEQYF
TRBV28	TRBJ1-5	CASTRTGASNQPQHF
TRBV7-9	TRBJ2-7	CASSLPPNSYRGLTYEQYF
TRBV6-5	TRBJ2-1	CASSPSQGPYNEQFF
TRBV25-1	TRBJ1-1	CASSDTGAHTEAFF
TRBV6-6	TRBJ1-4	CAIRGSGEKLFF
TRBV15	TRBJ1-5	CATLNSAGGMDQPQHF
TRBV27	TRBJ1-4	CASSFGGGNEKLFF
TRBV6-6	TRBJ1-5	CASGTGNQPQHF
TRBV28	TRBJ2-7	CASSLLSRDSEQYF
TRBV7-6	TRBJ1-6	CASSPNGNSPLHF
TRBV6-1	TRBJ2-1	CASSLAGTNEQFF
TRBV7-2	TRBJ2-7	CASSGAGEQYF
TRBV15	TRBJ2-2	CATSRGGGTGELFF
TRBV2	TRBJ1-5	CASSEAAVLYQPQHF
TRBV5-1	TRBJ1-6	CASRGGINVSPLHF
TRBV10-2	TRBJ1-6	CASSRGAGSPLHF
TRBV10-1	TRBJ2-3	CASSEISGREDTQYF
TRBV5-4	TRBJ2-2	CASSQWGGMNTGELFF
TRBV25-1	TRBJ1-4	CASSPPANEKLFF
TRBV5-1	TRBJ2-2	CASSTRQDRSGELFF
TRBV7-2	TRBJ2-5	CASSLVGVGTQYF
TRBV5-4	TRBJ2-1	CASSLVGDRYNEQFF